This T cell receptor (beta chain) was documented in a study of shared clonotypes between healthy human individuals. Study-wide context: Three CD4 naive, three CD4 memory, two CD8 naive and one CD8 memory plate were used per donor.

Trimming removed 2 bases from V and 4 bases from J; junction bases left unmatched: 10. Germline V gene lookup returns CDR1 MNHNY and CDR2 SVGAGI (reference sequence). This CDR3 comprises 16 residues. Repertoires were generated with immunoSEQ multiplex PCR, while TCRdb's copy carries only in-frame clones and drops some. The profile shows some 1.5 million clones, about 96% of them singletons. Each donor was a Caucasian adult residing in Nashville, Tennessee. This sequence originates from a man under 40 in good health. The chain is built from TRBV6-6 and TRBJ1-2; TRBD1 aligns across 7 bases. Sequenced: naive CD4+ T cells sorted from blood. Subset reported: CD45RA+ positively selected. CDR3 loop: CASSYPQGGLVYGYTF. CDR3 DNA sequence: TGTGCCAGCAGTTACCCCCAGGGGGGGTTGGTCTATGGCTACACCTTC.